This T cell receptor (beta chain) was profiled in a study of human T cells and chemical hapten exposure. Study details: Patients, a majority of them female, were diagnosed with alopecia areata, totalis or universalis. Small pooled library volume differences chiefly drove per-sample TCR yield variation. Overall study findings and caveats: As patch test score rose, PT1 expanded TCR counts tended to rise as well. In comparison with controls, expanded TCRs gave rise to a significantly larger number of large CDR3 similarity clusters.

Library construction involved attaching unique molecular identifiers to individual cDNA molecules, which allowed quantitative, reproducible TCR counting. Using its own MiXCR run on the reads, TCRdb lists one record per CDR3 protein. The table records thousands of distinct CDR3 sequences, less than 65% of them present only once. The V and J ends lost 0 bases and 8 bases, in that order; junction bases with no gene match: 4. This CDR3 has 14 residues. Germline V gene lookup returns CDR1 SEHNR and CDR2 FQNEAQ (reference sequence). As regards this clonotype: Its antigen is not known.

This sample's treatment: therapeutic diphenylcyclopropenone sensitization with weekly scalp DPC. This clonotype was obtained from an adult with alopecia areata. Some clones in this sample may be carry-over from other donors' samples. This table probably holds off-target reads from a library built for another chain. The gene calls are TRBV7-9 and TRBJ2-1; TRBD2 matches 7 bases. Sequenced here: whole blood, sampled before DPC sensitization or 2, 6, or about 24 weeks after (not recorded which). This chain's CDR3 is CASSLAAGVYEQFF. The CDR3, as DNA: TGTGCCAGCAGCTTAGCCGCGGGAGTCTATGAGCAGTTCTTC.